A selection of T cell receptor beta chains follows, all from one sample in a study of cytomegalovirus exposure and HLA in healthy donors. Only in-frame clones appear in the TCRdb table, and some are missing; sequencing was by immunoSEQ multiplex PCR. The sample has 190,000 or so clones; 80% are singletons. The sequenced material came from PBMCs. These receptors came from a boy younger than 18 in good health and CMV-seronegative. Both conserved end residues are part of each CDR3. D genes are given only for firm matches. The size of a clone is reported for some rows only, either as once, few or many, or as a class for expanded clones.

V gene,CDR3 length,D gene,J gene,clone size,CDR3 protein,CDR3 DNA
TRBV4-2,17,TRBD1,TRBJ1-4,NA,CASSQEVAGGGNEKLFF,TGTGCCAGCAGCCAAGAAGTGGCAGGGGGCGGTAATGAAAAACTGTTTTTT
TRBV5-1,14,TRBD1,TRBJ1-1,once,CASSEDRGRTEAFF,TGCGCCAGCAGCGAGGACAGGGGGCGGACTGAAGCTTTCTTT
TRBV6-6,14,TRBD2,TRBJ2-3,NA,CASSYGGGRDTQYF,TGTGCCAGCAGTTACGGGGGGGGGAGAGATACGCAGTATTTT
TRBV11-2,15,NA,TRBJ1-1,NA,CASSRRSLVNTEAFF,TGTGCCAGCAGCCGGCGGTCGCTGGTGAACACTGAAGCTTTCTTT
TRBV9,16,NA,TRBJ2-6,NA,CASSVNVHSGANVLTF,TGTGCCAGCAGCGTAAACGTACACTCTGGGGCCAACGTCCTGACTTTC
TRBV5-1,14,TRBD2,TRBJ2-7,NA,CASSDTAGTYEQYF,TGCGCCAGCAGCGATACAGCGGGGACCTACGAGCAGTACTTC
TRBV15,15,NA,TRBJ2-5,once,CATSRGFDYQETQYF,TGTGCCACCAGCAGAGGCTTTGACTACCAAGAGACCCAGTACTTC
TRBV5-1,15,NA,TRBJ2-1,NA,CASTLEGGEYNEQFF,TGCGCCAGCACCTTGGAAGGGGGAGAGTACAATGAGCAGTTCTTC
TRBV6-5,16,TRBD1,TRBJ1-6,NA,CASSYRDRERWSPLHF,TGTGCCAGCAGCTACCGAGACAGGGAGCGTTGGTCACCCCTCCACTTT
TRBV19,15,NA,TRBJ2-3,NA,CASSIRGRDTDTQYF,TGTGCCAGTAGTATTCGAGGGCGCGACACAGATACGCAGTATTTT
TRBV13,15,NA,TRBJ2-5,NA,CASSLAGEFQETQYF,TGTGCCAGCAGCTTAGCGGGGGAGTTCCAAGAGACCCAGTACTTC
TRBV29-1,13,TRBD2,TRBJ2-1,NA,CSVPGTSDLGRFF,TGCAGCGTCCCAGGGACTAGCGACTTAGGTCGGTTCTTC
TRBV19,16,TRBD2,TRBJ2-1,NA,CASSPASGSSYNEQFF,TGTGCCAGTAGTCCAGCTAGCGGGAGCTCCTACAATGAGCAGTTCTTC
TRBV4-2,17,NA,TRBJ1-2,once,CASSQVTPRTTNYGYTF,TGTGCCAGCAGCCAAGTCACACCCAGGACAACAAACTATGGCTACACCTTC
TRBV7-2,12,TRBD1,TRBJ2-4,once,CASSLGTAIQYF,TGTGCCAGCAGCCTGGGGACAGCCATTCAGTACTTC
TRBV5-6,13,NA,TRBJ1-2,NA,CASSPRGFDGYTF,TGTGCCAGCAGCCCTCGGGGGTTTGATGGCTACACCTTC
TRBV6-1,13,NA,TRBJ1-3,NA,CASSGHRVNTIYF,TGTGCCAGCAGTGGACACAGGGTTAACACCATATATTTT